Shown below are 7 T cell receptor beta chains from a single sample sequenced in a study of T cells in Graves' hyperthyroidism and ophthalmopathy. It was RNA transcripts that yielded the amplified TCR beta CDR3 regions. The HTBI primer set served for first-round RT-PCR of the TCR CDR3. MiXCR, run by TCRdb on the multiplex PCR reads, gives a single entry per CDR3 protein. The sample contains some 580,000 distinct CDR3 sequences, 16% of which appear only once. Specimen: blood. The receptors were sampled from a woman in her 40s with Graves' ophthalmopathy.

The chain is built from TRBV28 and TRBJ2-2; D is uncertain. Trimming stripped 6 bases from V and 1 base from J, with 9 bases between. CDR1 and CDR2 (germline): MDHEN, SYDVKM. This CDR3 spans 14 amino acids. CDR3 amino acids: CASSPVGNTGELFF. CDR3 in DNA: TGTGCCAGCAGCCCGGTGGGGAACACCGGGGAGCTGTTTTTT.

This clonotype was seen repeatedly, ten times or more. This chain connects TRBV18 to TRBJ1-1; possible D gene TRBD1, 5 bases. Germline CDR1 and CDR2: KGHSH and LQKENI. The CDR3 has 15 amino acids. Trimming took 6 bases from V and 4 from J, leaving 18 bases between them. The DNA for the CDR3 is TGTGCCAGCTCCCAACTGGGGGACTTGGGCACTGAAGCTTTCTTT. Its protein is CASSQLGDLGTEAFF.

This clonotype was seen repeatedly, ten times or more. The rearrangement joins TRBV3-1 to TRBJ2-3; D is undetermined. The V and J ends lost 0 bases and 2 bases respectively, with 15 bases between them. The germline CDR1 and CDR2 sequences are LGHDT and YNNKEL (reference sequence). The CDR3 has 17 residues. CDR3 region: CASSQDLPGIYTDTQYF. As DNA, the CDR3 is TGTGCCAGCAGCCAAGATTTACCCGGAATCTACACAGATACGCAGTATTTT.

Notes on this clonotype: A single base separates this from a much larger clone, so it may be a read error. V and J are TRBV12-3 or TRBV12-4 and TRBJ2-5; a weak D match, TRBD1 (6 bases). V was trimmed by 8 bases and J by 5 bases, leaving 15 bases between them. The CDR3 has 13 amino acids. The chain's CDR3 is CASGTLVGETQYF. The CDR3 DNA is TGTGCCAGCGGGACATTAGTGGGCGAGACCCAGTACTTC.

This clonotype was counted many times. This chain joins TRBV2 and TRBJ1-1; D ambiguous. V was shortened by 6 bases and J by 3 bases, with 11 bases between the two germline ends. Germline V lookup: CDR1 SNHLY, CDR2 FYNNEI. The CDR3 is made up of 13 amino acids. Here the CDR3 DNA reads TGTGCCAGCAGAGTTACCCGGGACACTGAAGCTTTCTTT. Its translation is CASRVTRDTEAFF. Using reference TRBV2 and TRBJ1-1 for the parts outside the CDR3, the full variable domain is EPEVTQTPSHQVTQMGQEVILRCVPISNHLYFYWYRQILGQKVEFLVSFYNNEISEKSEIFDDQFSVERPDGSNFTLKIRSTKLEDSAMYFCASRVTRDTEAFFGQGTRLTVV.

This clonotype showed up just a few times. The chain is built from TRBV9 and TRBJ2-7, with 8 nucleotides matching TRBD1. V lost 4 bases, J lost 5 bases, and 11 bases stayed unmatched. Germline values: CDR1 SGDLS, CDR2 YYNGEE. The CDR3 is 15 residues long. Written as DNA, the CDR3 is TGTGCCAGCAGCTACGGACAGGGCGGGGACAACGAGCAGTACTTC. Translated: CASSYGQGGDNEQYF. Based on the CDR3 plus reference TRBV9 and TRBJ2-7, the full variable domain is DSGVTQTPKHLITATGQRVTLRCSPRSGDLSVYWYQQSLDQGLQFLIQYYNGEERAKGNILERFSAQQFPDLHSELNLSSLELGDSALYFCASSYGQGGDNEQYFGPGTRLTVT.

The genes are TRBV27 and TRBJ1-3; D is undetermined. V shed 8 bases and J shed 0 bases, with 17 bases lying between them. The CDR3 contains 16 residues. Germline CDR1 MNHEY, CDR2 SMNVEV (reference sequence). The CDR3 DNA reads TGTGCCAGCGGGCCCGGTCCAGGAGGCTCTGGAAACACCATATATTTT. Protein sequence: CASGPGPGGSGNTIYF.